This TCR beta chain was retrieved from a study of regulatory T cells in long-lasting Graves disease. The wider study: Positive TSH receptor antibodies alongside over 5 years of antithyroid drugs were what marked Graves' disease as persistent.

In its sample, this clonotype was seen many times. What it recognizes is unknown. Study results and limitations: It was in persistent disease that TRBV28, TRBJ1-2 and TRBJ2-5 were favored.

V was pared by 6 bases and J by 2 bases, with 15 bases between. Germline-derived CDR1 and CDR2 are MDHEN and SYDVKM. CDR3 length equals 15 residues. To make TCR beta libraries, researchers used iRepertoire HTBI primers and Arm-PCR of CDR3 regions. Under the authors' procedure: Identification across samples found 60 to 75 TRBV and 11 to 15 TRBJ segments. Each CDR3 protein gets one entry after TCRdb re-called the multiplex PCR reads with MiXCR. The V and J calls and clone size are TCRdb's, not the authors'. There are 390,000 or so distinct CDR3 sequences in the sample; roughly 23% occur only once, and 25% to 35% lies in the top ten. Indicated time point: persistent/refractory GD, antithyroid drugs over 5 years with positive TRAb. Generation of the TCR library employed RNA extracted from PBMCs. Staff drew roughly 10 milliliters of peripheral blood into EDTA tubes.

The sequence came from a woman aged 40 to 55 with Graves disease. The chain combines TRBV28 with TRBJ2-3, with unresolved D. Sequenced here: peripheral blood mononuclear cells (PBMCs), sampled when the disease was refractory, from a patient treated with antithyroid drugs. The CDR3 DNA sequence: TGTGCCAGCAGGGCTAGAGCTACACTCACAGATACGCAGTATTTT. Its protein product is CASRARATLTDTQYF.